This T cell receptor beta chain was recovered during a study of Tregs in tolerant kidney transplant recipients (dated by TCRdb to about 2019). At the level of the whole study: Before combined kidney and bone marrow transplantation, this study identified donor-specific regulatory T cells using TCRbeta sequencing and then followed those same cells after transplant. What the study reported, not specific to this receptor: Donor-specific Treg expansion was found to exceed global Treg expansion in tolerant patients, suggesting antigen-driven rather than nonspecific expansion. For some patients, the PCR primers changed as time went on, which meant samples from those patients could not be compared with one another at the nucleotide level. Because the study included only a small number of patients, the results must be confirmed in larger populations and under other immunosuppression protocols. Expanding Tregs with activated donor B cells appeared to identify the most biologically relevant and donor-specific TCRbeta repertoire. Although technical replication error seemed to be minimal, the question of biological reproducibility was not addressed directly.

About this clone: The antigen it recognizes is unknown. No qualities accompany the bases; no much larger clone lies one base away.

The transplants used related donors with nonmyeloablative bone marrow transplantation, and mixed chimerism in the human trials was transient. Unstimulated Tregs (CD4+CD25+CD127-), CD4+ non-Tregs (CD4+CD25-), CD4 and CD8 cells were FACS-sorted from thawed PBMCs. Several combined kidney and bone marrow transplant recipients from the ITN036ST trial were included as patients, and samples were available only from these trial subjects. Healthy control blood was processed to PBMCs by Ficoll density gradient and cryopreserved, and patient PBMCs were collected before and after transplant. Inclusive of the bounding cysteine and phenylalanine, the CDR3 is 15 residues long. The CDR3 DNA has 45 bases and is translated from base 1. Cut back by 1 base and 2 bases, the V and J ends lie 10 bases apart. Looking up the germline V gene yields CDR1 SGHTS and CDR2 YDEGEE. Genomic DNA was extracted from sorted cells with the QIAGEN DNeasy Blood and Tissue Kit for TCRbeta CDR3 sequencing. High-throughput TCRbeta CDR3 sequencing was carried out commercially through immunoSEQ, with PCR amplification with bias correction and internal controls included. In the source study's methods: Unique productive TCRbeta sequences were defined by CDR3 nucleotide sequence where primers matched, and otherwise by CDR3 amino acid sequence together with Vbeta and Jbeta genes. Sorting error was corrected by removing sequences shared between sorted populations at a frequency ratio of 2:1 or less, and the remaining shared sequences were assigned to the higher population. A sequence was defined as donor-reactive if the sequence was expanded at least 5-fold in CFSE-low cells compared with unstimulated cells and had a frequency of at least 0.01% in CFSE-low cells. Repertoire divergence was quantified by Jensen-Shannon divergence using the top 100 TCRbeta sequences ranked by frequency. When a sample had multiple sequencing runs, each run was corrected for sorting error separately and the runs were then pooled. In its TCRdb copy, this immuneACCESS table keeps in-frame sequences only and misses some clones. Where compared with another copy, unresolved V genes explain less than half of these, and the others have no known cause. That table gives V, J and clone size, and the DNA gave D and trimming. The sample includes 75,000 to 100,000 clones, with 80% to 95% observed a single time. Roughly 1.7% of the sample is in the top ten clones.

This clonotype was obtained from a human patient who received a combined kidney and bone marrow transplant. Some T cells may be donor cells from the graft after a transplant. Here the sequenced sample was CD4+ T cells from blood (PBMCs), taken 12 months after the transplant. The chain couples TRBV5-8 to TRBJ1-5, and perhaps TRBD1 as D gene, on 5 matching bases. CDR3 protein: CASSLIGGGNQPQHF. The nucleotides are TGTGCCAGCAGCTTGATCGGGGGTGGCAATCAGCCCCAGCATTTT.